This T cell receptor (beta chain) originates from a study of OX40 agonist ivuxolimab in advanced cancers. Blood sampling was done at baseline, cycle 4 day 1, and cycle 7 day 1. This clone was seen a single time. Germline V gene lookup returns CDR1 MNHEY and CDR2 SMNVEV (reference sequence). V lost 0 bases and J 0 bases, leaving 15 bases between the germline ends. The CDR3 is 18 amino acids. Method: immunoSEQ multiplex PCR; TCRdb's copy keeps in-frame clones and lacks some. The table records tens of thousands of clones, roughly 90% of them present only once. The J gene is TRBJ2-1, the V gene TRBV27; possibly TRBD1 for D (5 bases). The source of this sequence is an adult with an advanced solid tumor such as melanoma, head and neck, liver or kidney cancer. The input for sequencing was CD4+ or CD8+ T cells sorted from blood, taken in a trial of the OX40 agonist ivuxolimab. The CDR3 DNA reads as TGTGCCAGCAGTTTATCGACAGACCTCCATAGCTCCTACAATGAGCAGTTCTTC. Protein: CASSLSTDLHSSYNEQFF.